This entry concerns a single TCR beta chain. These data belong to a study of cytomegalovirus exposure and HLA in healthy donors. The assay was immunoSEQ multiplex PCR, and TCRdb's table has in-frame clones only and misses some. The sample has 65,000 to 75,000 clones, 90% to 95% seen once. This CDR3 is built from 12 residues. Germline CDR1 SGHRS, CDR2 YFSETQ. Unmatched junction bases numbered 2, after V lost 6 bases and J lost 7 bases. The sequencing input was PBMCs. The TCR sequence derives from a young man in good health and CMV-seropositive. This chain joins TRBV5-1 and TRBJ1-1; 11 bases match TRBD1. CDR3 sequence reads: CASTGTGGEAFF. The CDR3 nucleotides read TGCGCCAGCACCGGGACAGGGGGTGAAGCTTTCTTT. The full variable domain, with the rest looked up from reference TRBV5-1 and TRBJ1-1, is KAGVTQTPRYLIKTRGQQVTLSCSPISGHRSVSWYQQTPGQGLQFLFEYFSETQRNKGNFPGRFSGRQFSNSRSEMNVSTLELGDSALYLCASTGTGGEAFFGQGTRLTVV.